This T cell receptor beta chain was found in a study of cytomegalovirus exposure and HLA in healthy donors. Turning to the study itself: Earlier, approximately 190 million T cells were analyzed, and about 100 million unique TCR beta sequences were found among them. Study observations and caveats: A later analysis reportedly found fewer N-insertions in an Asian-associated ancestry cluster than the roughly 670-donor mean. In an earlier analysis, in 540 or so donors, most V segments appeared productive either ~87% or ~30% of the time.

PCR primers comprised 60 Vbeta and 13 Jbeta primers. Profiling relied on immunoSEQ multiplex PCR, and the TCRdb table lists in-frame clones only, not all of them. The sample yields about 140,000 clones, 75% to 90% seen once. V gave up 5 bases and J gave up 1 base, with 5 bases separating them. CDR1 and CDR2 (germline): LNHNV, YYDKDF (reference sequence). CDR3 size: 12 residues. In regard to this clone: No antigen is known for it.

The sequence was obtained from a female donor in good health and CMV-seronegative. Sequencing input: PBMCs. The chain links TRBV15 to TRBJ1-1, with D unresolved. CDR3 sequence reads: CATSPGNTEAFF. The CDR3 region has the DNA TGTGCCACCAGCCCAGGGAACACTGAAGCTTTCTTT. The complete variable domain, with remaining parts taken from reference TRBV15 and TRBJ1-1, reads DAMVIQNPRYQVTQFGKPVTLSCSQTLNHNVMYWYQQKSSQAPKLLFHYYDKDFNNEADTPDNFQSRRPNTSFCFLDIRSPGLGDTAMYLCATSPGNTEAFFGQGTRLTVV.